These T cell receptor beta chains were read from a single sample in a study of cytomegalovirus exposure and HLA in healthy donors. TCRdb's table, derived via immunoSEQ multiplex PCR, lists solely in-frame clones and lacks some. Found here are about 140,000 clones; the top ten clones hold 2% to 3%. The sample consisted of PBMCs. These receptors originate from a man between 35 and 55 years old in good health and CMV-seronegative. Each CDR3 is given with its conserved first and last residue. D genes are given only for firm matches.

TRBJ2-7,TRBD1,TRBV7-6,TGTGCCAGCAGCCCGGGGCAGGGGGCGCGTGAGCAGTACTTC,CASSPGQGAREQYF
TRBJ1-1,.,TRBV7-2,TGTGCCAGCAGCTCACAGGGACACCTTAACACTGAAGCTTTCTTT,CASSSQGHLNTEAFF
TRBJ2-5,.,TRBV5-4,TGTGCCAGCAGCCCCTCGATAGGGGTCGAGACCCAGTACTTC,CASSPSIGVETQYF
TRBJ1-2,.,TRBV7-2,TGTGCCAGCAGCCCGGACAGACTTAACTATGGCTACACCTTC,CASSPDRLNYGYTF
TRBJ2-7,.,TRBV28,TGTGCCAGCAGCCCATCCTTGGGGGCTCTGGAGCAGTACTTC,CASSPSLGALEQYF
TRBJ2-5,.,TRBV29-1,TGCAGCGTTGAACTGGGGGGAGAGACCCAGTACTTC,CSVELGGETQYF
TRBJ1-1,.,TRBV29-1,TGCAGCGTTGAAGACCCGGGTTTGCGTATGAACACTGAAGCTTTCTTT,CSVEDPGLRMNTEAFF
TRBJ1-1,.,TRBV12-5,TGTGCTAGTGGTTCGTTGGACGGCGGGGAAGCTTTCTTT,CASGSLDGGEAFF
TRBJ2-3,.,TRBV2,TGTGCCAGCAGTGGAGGGCCGGGTACGCAGTATTTT,CASSGGPGTQYF
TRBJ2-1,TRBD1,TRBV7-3,TGTGCCAGCAGCTCGGACAGGAACAATGAGCAGTTCTTC,CASSSDRNNEQFF
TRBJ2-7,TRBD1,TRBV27,TGTGCCAGCAGTTATCAAACCCCGACAGGGGACCTCTTAGATCAGTACTTC,CASSYQTPTGDLLDQYF
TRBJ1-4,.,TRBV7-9,TGTGCCAGCAGCCGAACAGGGTCTAATGAAAAACTGTTTTTT,CASSRTGSNEKLFF
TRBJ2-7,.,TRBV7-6,TGTGCCAGCAGCTTACGAGTAGGGGCCGAGCAGTACTTC,CASSLRVGAEQYF
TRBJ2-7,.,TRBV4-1,TGCGCCAGCAGCCCCGGACAGAGTTGGTCCTACGAGCAGTACTTC,CASSPGQSWSYEQYF
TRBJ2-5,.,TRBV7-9,TGTGCCAGCAGCTTAGTACAGGGAGAGACCCAGTACTTC,CASSLVQGETQYF
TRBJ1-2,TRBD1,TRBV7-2,TGTGCCAGCAGCTCGCCGGACAGGGGTAACTATGGCTACACCTTC,CASSSPDRGNYGYTF
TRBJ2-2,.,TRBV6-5,TGTGCCAGCAGTTTATCTTTACCGGGCGGGGAGCTGTTTTTT,CASSLSLPGGELFF
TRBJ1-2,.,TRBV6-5,TGTGCCAGCAGTTACTCGGGCAGGGAAAGTGGCTACACCTTC,CASSYSGRESGYTF
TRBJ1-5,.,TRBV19,TGTGCCAGTAGTATAGACAATAGCAATCAGCCCCAGCATTTT,CASSIDNSNQPQHF
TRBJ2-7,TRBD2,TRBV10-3,TGTGCCATCAGTGAGTCGTACAGCGGGGGTTCGGGGGAGCAGTACTTC,CAISESYSGGSGEQYF
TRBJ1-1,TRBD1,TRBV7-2,TGTGCCAGCAGCCCGATTGGGGCAGGGGGAGCTTTCTTT,CASSPIGAGGAFF
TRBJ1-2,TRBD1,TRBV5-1,TGCGCCAGCAGCTTGGTACAGGGGGTTGGCTACACCTTC,CASSLVQGVGYTF
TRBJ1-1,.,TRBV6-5,TGTGCCAGCAGTTACTCGTTATTCTCTGAAGCTTTCTTT,CASSYSLFSEAFF
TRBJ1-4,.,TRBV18,TGTGCCAGCTCGCCTGTCGAGGTACAAGTCGAAAAACTGTTTTTT,CASSPVEVQVEKLFF
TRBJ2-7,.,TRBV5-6,TGTGCCAGCAGCTTGGAAGGCGGGGTTCTTTACGAGCAGTACTTC,CASSLEGGVLYEQYF
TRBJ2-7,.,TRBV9,TGTGCCAGCAGCCCGTTACCGGGACAAGGGACCTGGGACGAGCAGTACTTC,CASSPLPGQGTWDEQYF
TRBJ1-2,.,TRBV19,TGTGCCAGTAGTATTTCAAACAGTAACTATGGCTACACCTTC,CASSISNSNYGYTF
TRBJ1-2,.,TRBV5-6,TGTGCCAGCAGCCGGCCAGGGGATGGCTACACCTTC,CASSRPGDGYTF
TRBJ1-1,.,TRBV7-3,TGTGCCAGCAGCCCTCGACCGGGGACTGAAGCTTTCTTT,CASSPRPGTEAFF
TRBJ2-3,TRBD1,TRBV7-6,TGTGCCAGCAGCTTAGAGGTAGGGACAGCCTCTAGCACAGATACGCAGTATTTT,CASSLEVGTASSTDTQYF
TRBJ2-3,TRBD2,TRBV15,TGTGCCACCAGCAAAAGAGGTGCGGGGGGCCCCGGAGATACGCAGTATTTT,CATSKRGAGGPGDTQYF
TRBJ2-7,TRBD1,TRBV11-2,TGTGCCAGCAGCTTCGATCCAGGGGGCTCCTACGAGCAGTACTTC,CASSFDPGGSYEQYF
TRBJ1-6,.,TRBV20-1,TGCAGTGCAAAGGCGGGTTCACCCCTCCACTTT,CSAKAGSPLHF
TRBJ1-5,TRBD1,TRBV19,TGTGCCAGTAGTGACACAGGGGGCGGCAATCAGCCCCAGCATTTT,CASSDTGGGNQPQHF
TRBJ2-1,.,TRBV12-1,TGTGCCAGCAGCTTTTCTAGCGGGTTTAATAATGAGCAGTTCTTC,CASSFSSGFNNEQFF
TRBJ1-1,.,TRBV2,TGTGCCAGCAATTTGGGGGGGAACACTGAAGCTTTCTTT,CASNLGGNTEAFF
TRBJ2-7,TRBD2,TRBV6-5,TGTGCCAGCAGTTACTCCAGCGGGGGGGCCTCCGAGCAGTACTTC,CASSYSSGGASEQYF
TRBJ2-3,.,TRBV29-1,TGCAGCGGGGCACAGAACAGGTTAAGTGGCACAGATACGCAGTATTTT,CSGAQNRLSGTDTQYF
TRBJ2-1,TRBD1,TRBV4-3,TGCGCCAGCAGCCAACCGGGACAGGGCAATGAGCAGTTCTTC,CASSQPGQGNEQFF
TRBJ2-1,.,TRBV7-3,TGTGCCAGCAGCTTTCACAAAGGGGGGGATGAGCAGTTCTTC,CASSFHKGGDEQFF
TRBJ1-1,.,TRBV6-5,TGTGCCAGCACCAGGGGAGTCATGAACACTGAAGCTTTCTTT,CASTRGVMNTEAFF
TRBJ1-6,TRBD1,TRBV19,TGTGCCAGTAGACAGGGGGCTTCACCCCTCCACTTT,CASRQGASPLHF
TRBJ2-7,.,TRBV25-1,TGTGCCAGCAGTGACCTTACTACGGGGATGCCCGAGCAGTACTTC,CASSDLTTGMPEQYF
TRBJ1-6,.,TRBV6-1,TGTGCCAGCAGTGAGGGGAGCTCCTATAATTCACCCCTCCACTTT,CASSEGSSYNSPLHF
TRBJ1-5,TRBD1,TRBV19,TGTGCCAGTAGCCTGAGTTGGGACAGCCTCAATCAGCCCCAGCATTTT,CASSLSWDSLNQPQHF
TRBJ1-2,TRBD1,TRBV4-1,TGCGCCAGCAGCCAAACGACAGGGGAGGGGAGCTATGGCTACACCTTC,CASSQTTGEGSYGYTF
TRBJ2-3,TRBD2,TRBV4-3,TGCGCCAGCAGCCAAAATAGTCCTGGACTAGCGGGGGGCACAGATACGCAGTATTTT,CASSQNSPGLAGGTDTQYF
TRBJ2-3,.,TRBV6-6,TGTGCCAGCAGTTACTCGGCAGGCCCTTTGGGAGATACGCAGTATTTT,CASSYSAGPLGDTQYF
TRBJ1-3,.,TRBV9,TGTGCCAGCAGCGTAGGATCAGACAGGCTCGGAAACACCATATATTTT,CASSVGSDRLGNTIYF
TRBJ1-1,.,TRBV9,TGTGCCAGCAGCGTATGGGGGGGTGAAGCTTTCTTT,CASSVWGGEAFF